A single sample gave rise to the 22 T cell receptor beta chains below, sequenced in a study of T cell responses to AZD1222 COVID-19 vaccine. Some clones are missing from TCRdb's copy, which holds only in-frame ones; the method was immunoSEQ multiplex PCR. The sample includes approximately 160,000 clones, roughly 94% of them seen just once. The material was peripheral blood, obtained 28 days after the second AZD1222 dose. These receptors all stem from an adult who received the AZD1222 COVID-19 vaccine.

This chain links TRBV6-6 with TRBJ1-5, with D uncertain. Trimming cost V 3 bases and J 6 bases, with 0 bases left between them. The CDR3 is made up of 10 amino acids. CDR1 MNHNY and CDR2 SVGAGI come from the germline V gene (reference sequence). This chain's CDR3 is CASSYQPQHF. For the CDR3, the DNA is TGTGCCAGCAGTTATCAGCCCCAGCATTTT.

This clone was picked up one time. The chain combines TRBV27 with TRBJ1-1, with a possible D match to TRBD1 (5 bases). The CDR3 runs 15 residues. The V end lost 2 bases, the J end lost 2 bases, and 12 bases lay between the germline ends. CDR1 MNHEY and CDR2 SMNVEV come from the germline V gene (reference sequence). The CDR3 coding sequence is TGTGCCAGCAGTTTACAGGGAAGGGGTAACACTGAAGCTTTCTTT. This translates into CASSLQGRGNTEAFF.

V is TRBV19 and J is TRBJ1-4; TRBD1 matches 10 bases. Per the germline V gene, CDR1 is LNHDA and CDR2 is SQIVND (reference sequence). There are 14 residues in the CDR3. The V and J ends lost 7 bases and 4 bases, in that order; junction bases with no gene match: 3. This CDR3 reads CASIDRGRNEKLFF. As DNA, the CDR3 is TGTGCCAGTATCGACAGGGGGCGTAATGAAAAACTGTTTTTT.

The chain links TRBV28 to TRBJ1-2; TRBD1 agrees at 8 bases. V was clipped by 3 bases and J by 8 bases; unmatched bases: 11. Germline V gene sequence: CDR1 MDHEN, CDR2 SYDVKM. There are 15 residues in the CDR3. The CDR3 reads CASSFDSQGAQGYTF. The CDR3 coding sequence is TGTGCCAGCAGTTTTGACTCTCAGGGGGCGCAGGGCTACACCTTC.

The table lists this clone with a count of one. V is TRBV6-5 and J is TRBJ1-5; D is unresolved. In germline, CDR1 is MNHEY, CDR2 SVGAGI. This CDR3 contains 14 residues. V was cut by 7 bases and J by 0 bases, with 10 bases left in between. The CDR3 protein is CASMPGYSNQPQHF. CDR3 sequence (DNA): TGTGCCAGCATGCCGGGGTATAGCAATCAGCCCCAGCATTTT.

This clone was seen once. The chain couples TRBV6-5 to TRBJ2-7; maybe TRBD1 (6 bases). CDR1 is MNHEY, CDR2 SVGAGI, per germline. The length of the CDR3 is 14 residues. Trimming took off 5 bases at V and 3 bases at J, with 14 bases between the two ends. DNA for the CDR3: TGTGCCAGCAGTCCCTCAGGGGCAGGCTACGAGCAGTACTTC. It encodes CASSPSGAGYEQYF.

The chain employs TRBV10-2 and TRBJ1-5; D is unclear. From germline, CDR1 is WSHSY and CDR2 SAAADI. V lost 4 bases and J 5 bases, leaving 12 bases between the germline ends. The CDR3 sequence is 14 residues long. CDR3 sequence: CASSGARDYQPQHF. DNA for the CDR3: TGCGCCAGCAGTGGGGCAAGGGATTATCAGCCCCAGCATTTT.

The V gene is TRBV4-1, the J gene TRBJ1-5; 8 bases align to TRBD1. Germline V CDR1 and CDR2: MGHRA, YSYEKL. V was clipped by 1 base and J by 1 base; unmatched bases: 0. This CDR3 is built from 15 residues. This CDR3 reads CASSQGDRSNQPQHF. The DNA for the CDR3 is TGCGCCAGCAGCCAAGGGGACAGGAGCAATCAGCCCCAGCATTTT.

J is TRBJ2-5 and V is TRBV29-1; D is possibly TRBD2 (5 bases). CDR3 length: 18 amino acids. Trimming took off 7 bases at V and 1 base at J, with 28 bases between the two ends. CDR1 and CDR2 from the germline V gene are SQVTM and ANQGSEA. CDR3 coding DNA: TGCAGCGACCTATTGATATCGGCGGAAGCGACTATCCAAGAGACCCAGTACTTC. Encoded protein: CSDLLISAEATIQETQYF.

The chain combines TRBV7-9 with TRBJ1-5, with unresolved D. V was shortened by 4 bases and J by 4 bases, with 11 bases between the two germline ends. This CDR3 has 14 amino acids. CDR1 and CDR2 from the germline V gene are SEHNR and FQNEAQ (reference sequence). CDR3 coding DNA: TGTGCCAGCAGCTCTATCGACGGGAATCAGCCCCAGCATTTT. Translating it yields CASSSIDGNQPQHF.

This clone was seen only once. The J gene is TRBJ2-5, the V gene TRBV6-2 or TRBV6-3; possible D gene TRBD2, 6 bases. V was cut by 6 bases and J by 8 bases, with 13 bases left in between. CDR1 is MNHEY, CDR2 SVGEGT, per germline. This CDR3 spans 12 amino acids. The CDR3 spells CASSMDYLTQYF. CDR3 coding DNA: TGTGCCAGCAGCATGGACTATCTCACCCAGTACTTC.

This CDR3 reads CSVAASANTGELFF. The CDR3, as DNA: TGCAGCGTTGCGGCTAGCGCCAACACCGGGGAGCTGTTTTTT. The chain is built from TRBV29-1 and TRBJ2-2; TRBD2 is a possible D gene (6 bases). CDR3 size: 14 residues. V was trimmed by 4 bases and J by 2 bases, leaving 11 bases between them. CDR1 is SQVTM and CDR2 is ANQGSEA in the germline V gene.

This clone occurred once. This chain links TRBV3-1 (or the pseudogene TRBV3-2) with TRBJ2-4; 7 nucleotides match TRBD2. Germline values: CDR1 LGHDT, CDR2 YNNKEL (reference sequence). CDR3 length: 15 amino acids. V was pared by 8 bases and J by 3 bases, with 10 bases of the junction left unmatched. The CDR3 loop reads CASSRGAGLKNIQYF. The DNA of the CDR3 is TGTGCCAGCTCCCGAGGAGCGGGGCTCAAAAACATTCAGTACTTC.

The genes are TRBV18 and TRBJ1-4, with TRBD1 matching over 10 bases. Germline V CDR1 and CDR2: KGHSH, LQKENI. V shed 3 bases and J 8 bases; nucleotides not matched to a gene: 3. This CDR3 comprises 14 residues. Written as DNA, the CDR3 is TGTGCCAGCTCACCGGGACAGGGGACGGAAAAACTGTTTTTT. Its translation: CASSPGQGTEKLFF.

V gene TRBV6-2 or TRBV6-3 combines with J gene TRBJ2-1; TRBD2 matches 12 bases. CDR1 is MNHEY, CDR2 SVGEGT, per germline. V shed 5 bases, J shed 1 base, and the junction held 6 bases outside the gene matches. The CDR3 runs 17 residues. The CDR3: CASSRTSGTRSYNEQFF. CDR3 nucleotide sequence: TGTGCCAGCAGTAGGACTAGCGGGACGAGATCCTACAATGAGCAGTTCTTC.

V is TRBV9 and J is TRBJ1-4, with 7 bases fitting TRBD1. After removal of 4 bases from V and 1 base from J, the junction contained 7 bases not matched to a gene. The CDR3 runs 16 residues. The germline gives CDR1 SGDLS, CDR2 YYNGEE. CDR3 loop: CASSLQGGQTNEKLFF. As DNA, the CDR3 is TGTGCCAGCAGCCTTCAGGGGGGGCAAACTAATGAAAAACTGTTTTTT. The full variable domain, rest sourced from reference TRBV9 and TRBJ1-4, is DSGVTQTPKHLITATGQRVTLRCSPRSGDLSVYWYQQSLDQGLQFLIQYYNGEERAKGNILERFSAQQFPDLHSELNLSSLELGDSALYFCASSLQGGQTNEKLFFGSGTQLSVL.

The chain recombines TRBV6-1 with TRBJ2-3; tentative D call: TRBD2 (7 bases). V was trimmed by 1 base and J by 0 bases, leaving 8 bases between them. The CDR3 covers 15 residues. CDR1 MNHNS and CDR2 SASEGT come from the germline V gene. The CDR3 bases are TGTGCCAGCAGTGAAGAGGGGGGGAGCACAGATACGCAGTATTTT. It specifies CASSEEGGSTDTQYF.

The sample holds one count of this clone. The chain carries TRBV7-9 and TRBJ1-5; 10 nucleotides line up with TRBD1. Germline V gives CDR1 SEHNR, CDR2 FQNEAQ (reference sequence). V lost 5 bases to trimming and J lost 4 bases; unmatched junction nucleotides: 5. The CDR3 covers 15 residues. CDR3 nucleotide sequence: TGTGCCAGCAGCCCGGGGGACAGGGGTAATCAGCCCCAGCATTTT. Its protein is CASSPGDRGNQPQHF. Supplemented by reference TRBV7-9 and TRBJ1-5, the full variable domain reads DTGVSQNPRHKITKRGQNVTFRCDPISEHNRLYWYRQTLGQGPEFLTYFQNEAQLEKSRLLSDRFSAERPKGSFSTLEIQRTEQGDSAMYLCASSPGDRGNQPQHFGDGTRLSIL.

The chain uses TRBV7-8 and TRBJ2-6, with 7 bases fitting TRBD2. V shed 5 bases, J shed 0 bases, and the junction held 13 bases outside the gene matches. The CDR3 consists of 19 residues. Germline values: CDR1 SGHVS, CDR2 FQNEAQ. CDR3 amino acids: CASSLTVAGLSSGANVLTF. The CDR3 DNA sequence: TGTGCCAGCAGCCTGACAGTAGCGGGCCTCAGCTCTGGGGCCAACGTCCTGACTTTC.

The genes are TRBV2 and TRBJ2-3; tentatively, D is TRBD2 (6 bases). V lost 7 bases to trimming and J lost 14 bases, with 28 bases between them. Germline lookup yields CDR1 SNHLY and CDR2 FYNNEI. The CDR3 extends over 15 amino acids. The CDR3 DNA reads as TGTGCCAGCAAGGATGACTCACTAGCTCCTTTCGGTCTGTATTTT. As protein: CASKDDSLAPFGLYF.

The CDR3 DNA reads TGCGCCAGCAGCCAAGCTGGGGGGCCACACTCTGGAAACACCATATATTTT. Its protein product is CASSQAGGPHSGNTIYF. This chain connects TRBV4-1 to TRBJ1-3; perhaps TRBD1 as D (6 bases). The CDR3 spans 17 residues. CDR1 and CDR2 from the germline V gene are MGHRA and YSYEKL. V gave up 1 base and J gave up 0 bases, with 13 bases separating them.

The chain couples TRBV19 to TRBJ2-7; D gene ambiguous. Trimming stripped 1 base from V and 2 bases from J, with 9 bases between. Germline V gives CDR1 LNHDA, CDR2 SQIVND (reference sequence). The CDR3 spans 14 residues. CDR3 amino acids: CASSIVVGTYEQYF. The CDR3 bases are TGTGCCAGTAGTATAGTGGTGGGAACCTACGAGCAGTACTTC.